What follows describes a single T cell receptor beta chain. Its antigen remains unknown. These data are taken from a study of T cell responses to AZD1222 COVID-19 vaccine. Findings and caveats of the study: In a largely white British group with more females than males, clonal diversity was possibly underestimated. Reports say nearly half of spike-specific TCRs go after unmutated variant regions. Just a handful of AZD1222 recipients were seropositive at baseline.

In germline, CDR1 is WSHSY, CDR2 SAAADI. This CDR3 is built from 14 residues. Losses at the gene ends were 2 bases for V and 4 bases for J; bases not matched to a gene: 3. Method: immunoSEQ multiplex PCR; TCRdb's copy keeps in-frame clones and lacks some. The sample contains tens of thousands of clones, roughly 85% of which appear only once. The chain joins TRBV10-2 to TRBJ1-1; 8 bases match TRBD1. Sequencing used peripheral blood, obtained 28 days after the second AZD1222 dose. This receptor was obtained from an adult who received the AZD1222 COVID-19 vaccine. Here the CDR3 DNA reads TGCGCCAGCAGTGAGACAGGGGGAGGCACTGAAGCTTTCTTT. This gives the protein CASSETGGGTEAFF.